The clone carrying this T cell receptor beta chain was found a few times. The antigen remains unidentified. This specimen belongs to a study of T-cell memory formation after mild COVID-19. TCRdb reprocessed the 5' RACE reads with MiXCR, giving one entry per CDR3 protein. The sample includes roughly 350,000 distinct CDR3 sequences, 12% to 15% of them seen just once. The V segment lost 4 bases and the J segment 14 bases; nucleotides outside the gene matches: 13. CDR1 KGHSH and CDR2 LQKENI come from the germline V gene. The CDR3 consists of 15 residues. Study-level findings and limits: Some responding clones appeared in pre-infection memory, suggesting cross-reactive memory joined.

This clonotype was sampled from a man between 18 and 29 years old who had mild COVID-19 (a few samples of this study predate the infection). Cell type and time point are not known. Sequencing was done on a sample of PBMCs or a T cell subset sorted from them (not recorded which). The chain uses TRBV18 and TRBJ1-6; 8 bases are shared with TRBD1. The CDR3 nucleotides are TGTGCCAGCTCACAGATGAGAGGACAGGGTGGTTCCCTCCACTTT. It codes for CASSQMRGQGGSLHF.